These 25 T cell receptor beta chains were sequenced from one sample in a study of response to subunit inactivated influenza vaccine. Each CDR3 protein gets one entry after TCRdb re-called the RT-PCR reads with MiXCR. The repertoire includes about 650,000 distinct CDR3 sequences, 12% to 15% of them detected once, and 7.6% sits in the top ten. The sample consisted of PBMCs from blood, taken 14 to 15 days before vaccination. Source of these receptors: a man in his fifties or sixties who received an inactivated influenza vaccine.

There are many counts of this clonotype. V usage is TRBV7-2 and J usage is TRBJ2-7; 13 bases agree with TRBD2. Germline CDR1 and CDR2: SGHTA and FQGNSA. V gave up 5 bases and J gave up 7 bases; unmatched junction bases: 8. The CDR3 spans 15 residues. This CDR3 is CASSGTSGDLMEQYF. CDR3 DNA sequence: TGTGCCAGCAGCGGGACTAGCGGGGACCTGATGGAGCAGTACTTC. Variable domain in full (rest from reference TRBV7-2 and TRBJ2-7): GAGVSQSPSNKVTEKGKDVELRCDPISGHTALYWYRQSLGQGLEFLIYFQGNSAPDKSGLPSDRFSAERTGGSVSTLTIQRTQQEDSAVYLCASSGTSGDLMEQYFGPGTRLTVT.

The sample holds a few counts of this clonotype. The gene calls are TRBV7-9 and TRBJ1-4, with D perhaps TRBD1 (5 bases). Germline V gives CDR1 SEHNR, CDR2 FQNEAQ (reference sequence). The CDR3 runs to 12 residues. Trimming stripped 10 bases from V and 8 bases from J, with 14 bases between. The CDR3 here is CATGRGAEKLFF. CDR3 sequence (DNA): TGTGCCACCGGCCGCGGGGCCGAAAAACTGTTTTTT.

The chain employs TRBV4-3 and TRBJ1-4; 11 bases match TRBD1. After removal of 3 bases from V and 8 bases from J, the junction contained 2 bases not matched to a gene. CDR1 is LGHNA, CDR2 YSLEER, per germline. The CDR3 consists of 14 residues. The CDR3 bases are TGCGCCAGCAGCCAGGGACAGGGGGAAGAAAAACTGTTTTTT. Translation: CASSQGQGEEKLFF.

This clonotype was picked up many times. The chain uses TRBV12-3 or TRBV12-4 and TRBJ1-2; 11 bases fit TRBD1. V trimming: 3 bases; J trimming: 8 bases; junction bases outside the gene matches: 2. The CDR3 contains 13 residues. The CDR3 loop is CASSLGTGGGYTF. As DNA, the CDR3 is TGTGCCAGCAGTTTGGGGACAGGGGGGGGCTACACCTTC.

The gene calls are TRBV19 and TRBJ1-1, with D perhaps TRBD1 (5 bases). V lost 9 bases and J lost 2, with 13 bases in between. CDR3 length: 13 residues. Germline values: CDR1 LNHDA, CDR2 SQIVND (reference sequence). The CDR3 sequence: CASDGHPNTEAFF. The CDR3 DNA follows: TGTGCCAGCGATGGACACCCAAACACTGAAGCTTTCTTT.

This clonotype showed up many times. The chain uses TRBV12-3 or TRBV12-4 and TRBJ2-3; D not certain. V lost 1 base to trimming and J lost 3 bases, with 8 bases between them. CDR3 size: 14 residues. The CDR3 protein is CASSLERKTDTQYF. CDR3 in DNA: TGTGCCAGCAGTTTAGAGCGAAAAACAGATACGCAGTATTTT.

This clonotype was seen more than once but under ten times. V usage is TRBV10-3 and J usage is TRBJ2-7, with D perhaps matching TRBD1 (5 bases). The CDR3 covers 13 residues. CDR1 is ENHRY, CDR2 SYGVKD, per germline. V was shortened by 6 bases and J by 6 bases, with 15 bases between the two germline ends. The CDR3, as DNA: TGTGCCATCAGGACCTCAGGGCAGTCCGAGCAGTACTTC. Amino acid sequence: CAIRTSGQSEQYF.

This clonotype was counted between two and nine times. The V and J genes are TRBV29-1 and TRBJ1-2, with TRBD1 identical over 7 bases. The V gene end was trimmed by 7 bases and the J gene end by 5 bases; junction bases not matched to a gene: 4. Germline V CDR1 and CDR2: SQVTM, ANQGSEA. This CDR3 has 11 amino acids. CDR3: CSGGTVYGYTF. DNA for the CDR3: TGCAGCGGAGGGACAGTATATGGCTACACCTTC.

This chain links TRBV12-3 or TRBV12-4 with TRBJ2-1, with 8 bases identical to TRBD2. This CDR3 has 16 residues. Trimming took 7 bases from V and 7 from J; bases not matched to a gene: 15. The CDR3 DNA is TGTGCCAGCAAAGGAGGCCTAGCGGGTCTGGGGAATGAGCAGTTCTTC. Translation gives CASKGGLAGLGNEQFF.

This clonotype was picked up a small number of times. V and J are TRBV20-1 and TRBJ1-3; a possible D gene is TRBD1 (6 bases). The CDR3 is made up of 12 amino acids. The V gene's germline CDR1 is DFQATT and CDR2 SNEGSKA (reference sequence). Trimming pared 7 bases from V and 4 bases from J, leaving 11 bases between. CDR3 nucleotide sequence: TGCAGTGGCAGGGGCACGGGAAACACCATATATTTT. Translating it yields CSGRGTGNTIYF.

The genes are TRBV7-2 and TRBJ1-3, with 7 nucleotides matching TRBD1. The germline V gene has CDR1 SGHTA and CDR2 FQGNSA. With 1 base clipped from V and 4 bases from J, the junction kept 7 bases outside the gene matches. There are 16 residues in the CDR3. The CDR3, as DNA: TGTGCCAGCAGCTTAGATGGAGGGGGCGCCGGAAACACCATATATTTT. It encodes CASSLDGGGAGNTIYF.

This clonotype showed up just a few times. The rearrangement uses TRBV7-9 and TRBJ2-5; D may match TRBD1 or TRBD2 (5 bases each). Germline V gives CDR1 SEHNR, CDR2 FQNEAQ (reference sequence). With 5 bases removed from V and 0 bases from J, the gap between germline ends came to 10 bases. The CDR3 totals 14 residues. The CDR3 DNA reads TGTGCCAGCAGCCCGTGGGACCACCAAGAGACCCAGTACTTC. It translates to CASSPWDHQETQYF.

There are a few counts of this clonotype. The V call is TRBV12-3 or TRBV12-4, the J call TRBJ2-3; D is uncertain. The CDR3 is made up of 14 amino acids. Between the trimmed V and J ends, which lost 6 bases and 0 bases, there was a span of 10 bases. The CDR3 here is CASSPSESTDTQYF. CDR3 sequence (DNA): TGTGCCAGCAGCCCATCGGAAAGCACAGATACGCAGTATTTT.

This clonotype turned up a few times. CDR3 coding DNA: TGTGCCACCAGCAGAGATCTGGATTTCCCCGAGCAGTACTTC. Amino acid sequence: CATSRDLDFPEQYF. The chain is built from TRBV15 and TRBJ2-7, with D unclear. Germline V gene sequence: CDR1 LNHNV, CDR2 YYDKDF (reference sequence). V dropped 0 bases and J dropped 6 bases, with 12 bases sitting between them. The CDR3 loop spans 14 amino acids.

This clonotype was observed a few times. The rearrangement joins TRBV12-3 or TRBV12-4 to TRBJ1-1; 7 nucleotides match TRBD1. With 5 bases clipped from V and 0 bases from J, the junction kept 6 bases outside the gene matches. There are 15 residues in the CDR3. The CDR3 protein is CASSAGQPLNTEAFF. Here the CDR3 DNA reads TGTGCCAGCAGTGCGGGACAGCCGTTGAACACTGAAGCTTTCTTT.

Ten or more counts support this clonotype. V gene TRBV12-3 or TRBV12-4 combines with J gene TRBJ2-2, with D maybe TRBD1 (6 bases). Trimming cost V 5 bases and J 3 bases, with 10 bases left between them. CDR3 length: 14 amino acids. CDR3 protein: CASSPQGYTGELFF. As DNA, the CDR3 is TGTGCCAGCAGTCCACAGGGTTACACCGGGGAGCTGTTTTTT.

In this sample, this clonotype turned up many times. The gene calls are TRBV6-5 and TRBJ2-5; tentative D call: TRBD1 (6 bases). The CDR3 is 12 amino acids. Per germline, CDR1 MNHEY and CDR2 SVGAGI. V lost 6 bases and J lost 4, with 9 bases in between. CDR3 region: CASSRGLETQYF. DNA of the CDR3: TGTGCCAGCAGCAGGGGTTTAGAGACCCAGTACTTC.

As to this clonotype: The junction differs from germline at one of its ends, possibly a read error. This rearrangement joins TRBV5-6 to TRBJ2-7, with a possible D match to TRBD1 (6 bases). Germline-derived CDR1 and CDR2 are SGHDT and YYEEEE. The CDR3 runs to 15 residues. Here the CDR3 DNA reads TGTGCCAGCAGCTGGCGACAGGCCCCCTCCCACGAGCAGTACTTC. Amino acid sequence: CASSWRQAPSHEQYF.

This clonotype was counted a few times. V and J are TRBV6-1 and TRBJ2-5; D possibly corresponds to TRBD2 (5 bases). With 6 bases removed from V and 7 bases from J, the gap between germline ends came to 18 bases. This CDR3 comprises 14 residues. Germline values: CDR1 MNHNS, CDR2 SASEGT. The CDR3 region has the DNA TGTGCCAGCAGCCCCGGGGAAATGGCTTGGACCCAGTACTTC. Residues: CASSPGEMAWTQYF.

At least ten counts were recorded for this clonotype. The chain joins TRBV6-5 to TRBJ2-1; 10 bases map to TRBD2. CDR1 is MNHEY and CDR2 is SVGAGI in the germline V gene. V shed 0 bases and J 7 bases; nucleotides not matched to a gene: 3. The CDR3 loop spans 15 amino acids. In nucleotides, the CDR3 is TGTGCCAGCAGTTACTCGGGACTAGCGAGAAATGAGCAGTTCTTC. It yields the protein CASSYSGLARNEQFF.

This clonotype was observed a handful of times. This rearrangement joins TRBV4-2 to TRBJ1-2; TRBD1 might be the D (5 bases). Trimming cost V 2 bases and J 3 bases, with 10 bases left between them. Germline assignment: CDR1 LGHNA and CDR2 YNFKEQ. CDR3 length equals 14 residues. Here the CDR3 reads CASSQLLQDYGYTF. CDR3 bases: TGTGCCAGCAGCCAACTGCTACAGGACTATGGCTACACCTTC.

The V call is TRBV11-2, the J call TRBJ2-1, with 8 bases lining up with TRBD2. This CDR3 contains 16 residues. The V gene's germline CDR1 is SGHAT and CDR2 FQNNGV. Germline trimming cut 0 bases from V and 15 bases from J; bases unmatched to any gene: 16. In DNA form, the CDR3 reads TGTGCCAGCAGCTTAGATCCTAAGACTAGCGATCCCTCCCGGTTCTTC. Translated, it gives CASSLDPKTSDPSRFF.

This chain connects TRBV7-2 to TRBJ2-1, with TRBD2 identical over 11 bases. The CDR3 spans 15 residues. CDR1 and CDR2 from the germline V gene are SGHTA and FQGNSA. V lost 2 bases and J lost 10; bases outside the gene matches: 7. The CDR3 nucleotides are TGTGCCAGCAGCTTACTAGCGGGAGGATCCGGGGAGCAGTTCTTC. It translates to CASSLLAGGSGEQFF.

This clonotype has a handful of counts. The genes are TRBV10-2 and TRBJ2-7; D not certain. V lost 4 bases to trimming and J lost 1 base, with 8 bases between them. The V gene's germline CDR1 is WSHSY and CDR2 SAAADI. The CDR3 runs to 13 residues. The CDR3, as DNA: TGCGCCAGCAGTGGTCTAGATTCCTACGAGCAGTACTTC. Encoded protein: CASSGLDSYEQYF.

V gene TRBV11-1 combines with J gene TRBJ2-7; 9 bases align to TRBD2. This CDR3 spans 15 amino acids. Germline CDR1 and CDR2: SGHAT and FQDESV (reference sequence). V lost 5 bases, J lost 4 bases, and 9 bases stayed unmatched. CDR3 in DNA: TGTGCCAGCAGCAGCGGGGGGAGCATACTATACGAGCAGTACTTC. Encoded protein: CASSSGGSILYEQYF.